This is a list of T cell receptor beta chains from one sample in a study of pediatric ulcerative colitis. Data came from immunoSEQ multiplex PCR; TCRdb stores just in-frame clones and leaves some out. The sample lists approximately 37,000 clones, 60% to 85% occurring once. Sequences were obtained from gut tissue. The receptors were gathered from a boy younger than 18 with severe ulcerative colitis. The CDR3 runs from the conserved cysteine through the conserved F or W. D genes are given only for firm matches. Where a row states a size, it is once, few, many or the class of an expanded clone; other rows omit it.

- | TRBJ1-1 | TRBV6-5 | - | TGTGCCAGCAGGAAAGGGAGGGGCAGAGGTGAAGCTTTCTTT | CASRKGRGRGEAFF
- | TRBJ2-7 | TRBV19 | TRBD1 | TGTGCCAGTAGTAGGGGGGACAGGGAATCCTACGAGCAGTACTTC | CASSRGDRESYEQYF
- | TRBJ2-5 | TRBV12-5 | - | TGTGCTAGTGCCGCTGCCGTCGGAAGGGTTTACTTC | CASAAAVGRVYF
- | TRBJ2-7 | TRBV29-1 | TRBD1 | TGCAGCGCCGGACAGGGGTCGGTGGAGCAGTACTTC | CSAGQGSVEQYF
- | TRBJ2-2 | TRBV2 | TRBD2 | TGTGCCACCAGCAGTAGGGAGGGAGGGGAGCTGTTTTTT | CATSSREGGELFF
- | TRBJ1-3 | TRBV9 | TRBD1 | TGTGCCAGCACCGCAGGGGGCTCGGGAAACACCATATATTTT | CASTAGGSGNTIYF
- | TRBJ2-1 | TRBV5-1 | - | TGCGCCAGCAGCTCCGGCGAGAAAGTAAGTGAGCAGTTCTTC | CASSSGEKVSEQFF
- | TRBJ2-1 | TRBV11-2 | - | TGTGCCAGCAGCTTAGCCCTCGCAAATGAGCAGTTCTTC | CASSLALANEQFF
- | TRBJ1-5 | TRBV5-4 | TRBD1 | TGTGCCAGCAGCATAGGACAGGGCCTCAATCAGCCCCAGCATTTT | CASSIGQGLNQPQHF
- | TRBJ2-3 | TRBV11-1 | - | TGTGCCAGCAGCTCCACAGATACGCAGTATTTT | CASSSTDTQYF
- | TRBJ2-7 | TRBV5-6 | - | TGTGCCAGCAGCTTGGGGGGAATCTTGAGTTACGAGCAGTACTTC | CASSLGGILSYEQYF
few | TRBJ2-7 | TRBV16 | TRBD1 | TGTGCCAGCAGGCACCGGGACAGACCCTACGAGCAGTACTTC | CASRHRDRPYEQYF
- | TRBJ1-1 | TRBV9 | - | TGTGCCAGCAGCGTAAGTGCGAGGGGCGCGGACACTGAAGCTTTCTTT | CASSVSARGADTEAFF
- | TRBJ1-2 | TRBV6-1 | - | TGTGCCAGCAGTGAAAACGGGTATAGTGGCTACACCTTC | CASSENGYSGYTF
few | TRBJ1-5 | TRBV9 | TRBD1 | TGTGCCAGCAGCGTAGCGGGACAGGGCAATCAGCCCCAGCATTTT | CASSVAGQGNQPQHF
- | TRBJ1-1 | TRBV4-1 | - | TGCGCCAGCAGCCAATCAGGGCGGGGGGACACTGAAGCTTTCTTT | CASSQSGRGDTEAFF
- | TRBJ1-2 | TRBV5-4 | - | TGTGCCAGCAGAGACTACCACCGGGACGCCCGAGAGGAGTATGGCTACACCTTC | CASRDYHRDAREEYGYTF
- | TRBJ2-1 | TRBV9 | - | TGTGCCAGCAGCCTAGCCTCCTACAATGAGCAGTTCTTC | CASSLASYNEQFF
- | TRBJ1-2 | TRBV19 | TRBD1 | TGTGCCAGTAGTCCCTCGGACAGGGTTCGCGCTTTGAGTGGCTACACCTTC | CASSPSDRVRALSGYTF
- | TRBJ2-7 | TRBV27 | - | TGTGCCAGCGCCCCGGGCGCTACCTACGAGCAGTACTTC | CASAPGATYEQYF
- | TRBJ1-1 | TRBV7-9 | - | TGTGCCAGCAGCTTAATCCAGGGAACAACTGAAGCTTTCTTT | CASSLIQGTTEAFF
- | TRBJ2-7 | TRBV6-1 | TRBD2 | TGTGCCAGCATGAAAGTCGGGGGGGGTCGGCACGAGCAGTACTTC | CASMKVGGGRHEQYF
- | TRBJ2-7 | TRBV5-8 | - | TGTGCCAGCATCAGGGACGCTGACAGACTATACGAGCAGTACTTC | CASIRDADRLYEQYF
- | TRBJ1-1 | TRBV6-4 | - | TGTGCCAGCAGTGTTCGGGAGGGCGGCACTGAAGCTTTCTTT | CASSVREGGTEAFF
- | TRBJ2-1 | TRBV5-1 | - | TGCGCCAGCAGCTTAAGCGGACGGTACAATGAGCAGTTCTTC | CASSLSGRYNEQFF
- | TRBJ2-7 | TRBV7-9 | - | TGTGCCAGCAGCTTTGGGGGGGCCGAGCAGTACTTC | CASSFGGAEQYF
- | TRBJ2-1 | TRBV25-1 | - | TGTGCCAGCAGTGTGATGGGCGACCCCGCCTACAATGAGCAGTTCTTC | CASSVMGDPAYNEQFF